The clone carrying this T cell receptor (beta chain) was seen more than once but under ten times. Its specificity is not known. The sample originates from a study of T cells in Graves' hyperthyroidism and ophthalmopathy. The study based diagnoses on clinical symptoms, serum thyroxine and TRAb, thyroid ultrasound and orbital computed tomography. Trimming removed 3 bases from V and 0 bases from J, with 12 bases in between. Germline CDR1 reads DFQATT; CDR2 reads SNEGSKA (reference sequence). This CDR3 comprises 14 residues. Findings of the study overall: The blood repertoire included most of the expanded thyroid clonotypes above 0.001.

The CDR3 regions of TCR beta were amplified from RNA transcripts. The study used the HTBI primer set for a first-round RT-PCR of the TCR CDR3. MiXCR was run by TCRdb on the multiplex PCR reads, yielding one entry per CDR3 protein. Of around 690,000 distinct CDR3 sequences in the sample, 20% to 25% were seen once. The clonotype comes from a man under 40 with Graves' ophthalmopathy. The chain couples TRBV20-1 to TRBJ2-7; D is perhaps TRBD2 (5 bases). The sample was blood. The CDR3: CSARVAGNSYEQYF. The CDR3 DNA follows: TGCAGTGCTAGGGTGGCGGGTAACTCCTACGAGCAGTACTTC.